This T cell receptor (beta chain) was retrieved from a study of T cell repertoires in ileal Crohn's disease. Germline assignment: CDR1 MGHRA and CDR2 YSYEKL. The CDR3 covers 16 residues. Trimming removed 3 bases from V and 0 bases from J; junction bases left unmatched: 1. This clone was seen a few times. Its antigen is undetermined. The study, taken as a whole, reports: Active smokers at surgery had more clonal expansions than non-smokers. Sorted CD8 T cells held more high-frequency clones than CD4.

Generated by immunoSEQ multiplex PCR, the TCRdb table keeps only in-frame clones and is missing some. The table shows roughly 15,000 clones, with more than 55% occurring only once. The gene calls are TRBV4-1 and TRBJ2-6; 8 bases agree with TRBD2. Sequencing was performed on ileal tissue. This TCR was sampled from an adult with Crohn's disease. As DNA, the CDR3 is TGCGCCAGCAGCCAGCGGGGGGACTCTGGGGCCAACGTCCTGACTTTC. Residues: CASSQRGDSGANVLTF.